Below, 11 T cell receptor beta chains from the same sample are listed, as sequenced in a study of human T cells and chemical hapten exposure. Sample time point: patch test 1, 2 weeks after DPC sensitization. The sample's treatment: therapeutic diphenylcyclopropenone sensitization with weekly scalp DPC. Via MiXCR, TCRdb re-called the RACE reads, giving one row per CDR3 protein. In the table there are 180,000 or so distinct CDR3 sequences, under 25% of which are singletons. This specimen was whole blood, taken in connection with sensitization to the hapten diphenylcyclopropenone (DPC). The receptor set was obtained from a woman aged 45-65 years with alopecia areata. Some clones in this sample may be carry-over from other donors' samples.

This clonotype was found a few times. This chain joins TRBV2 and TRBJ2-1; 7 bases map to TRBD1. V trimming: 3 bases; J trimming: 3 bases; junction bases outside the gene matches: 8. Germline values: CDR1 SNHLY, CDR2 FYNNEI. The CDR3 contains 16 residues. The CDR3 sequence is CASSDVPRTGYNEQFF. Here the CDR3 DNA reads TGTGCCAGCAGTGATGTCCCCCGGACAGGCTACAATGAGCAGTTCTTC.

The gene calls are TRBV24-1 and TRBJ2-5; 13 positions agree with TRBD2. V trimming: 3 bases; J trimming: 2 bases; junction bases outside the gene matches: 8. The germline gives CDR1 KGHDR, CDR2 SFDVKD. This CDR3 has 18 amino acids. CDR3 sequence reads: CATSDIKPGLAGQETQYF. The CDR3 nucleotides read TGTGCCACCAGTGATATAAAACCGGGACTAGCGGGGCAAGAGACCCAGTACTTC.

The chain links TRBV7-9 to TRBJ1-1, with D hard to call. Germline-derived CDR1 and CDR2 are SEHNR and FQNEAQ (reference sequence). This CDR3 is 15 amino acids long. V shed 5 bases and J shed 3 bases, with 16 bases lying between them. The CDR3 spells CASSPPVADHTEAFF. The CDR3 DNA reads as TGTGCCAGCAGCCCCCCCGTGGCAGACCACACTGAAGCTTTCTTT.

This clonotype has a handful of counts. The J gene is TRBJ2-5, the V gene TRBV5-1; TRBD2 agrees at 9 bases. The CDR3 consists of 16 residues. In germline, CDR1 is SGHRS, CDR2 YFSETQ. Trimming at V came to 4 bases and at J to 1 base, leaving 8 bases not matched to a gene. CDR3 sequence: CASSLLAGASQETQYF. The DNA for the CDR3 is TGCGCCAGCAGCCTCTTAGCGGGAGCCTCCCAAGAGACCCAGTACTTC. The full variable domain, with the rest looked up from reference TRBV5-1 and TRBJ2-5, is KAGVTQTPRYLIKTRGQQVTLSCSPISGHRSVSWYQQTPGQGLQFLFEYFSETQRNKGNFPGRFSGRQFSNSRSEMNVSTLELGDSALYLCASSLLAGASQETQYFGPGTRLLVL.

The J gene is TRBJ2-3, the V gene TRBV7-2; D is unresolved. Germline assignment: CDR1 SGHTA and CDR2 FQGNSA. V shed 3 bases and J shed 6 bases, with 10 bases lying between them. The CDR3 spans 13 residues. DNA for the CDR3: TGTGCCAGCAGCTTTTCGTCGGCGGATACGCAGTATTTT. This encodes CASSFSSADTQYF.

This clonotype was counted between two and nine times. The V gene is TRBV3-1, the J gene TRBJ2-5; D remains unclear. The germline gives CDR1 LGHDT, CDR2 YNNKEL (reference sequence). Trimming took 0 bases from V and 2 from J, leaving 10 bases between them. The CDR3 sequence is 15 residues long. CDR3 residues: CASSQDPARQETQYF. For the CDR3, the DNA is TGTGCCAGCAGCCAAGATCCCGCTCGTCAAGAGACCCAGTACTTC.

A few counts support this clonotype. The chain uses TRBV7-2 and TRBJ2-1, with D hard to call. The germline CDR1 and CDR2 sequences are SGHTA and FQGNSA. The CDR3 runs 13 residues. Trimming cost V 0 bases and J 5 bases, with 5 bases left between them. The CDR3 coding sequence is TGTGCCAGCAGCTTAGCGGGTGACAATGAGCAGTTCTTC. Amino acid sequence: CASSLAGDNEQFF. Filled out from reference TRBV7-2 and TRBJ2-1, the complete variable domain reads GAGVSQSPSNKVTEKGKDVELRCDPISGHTALYWYRQSLGQGLEFLIYFQGNSAPDKSGLPSDRFSAERTGGSVSTLTIQRTQQEDSAVYLCASSLAGDNEQFFGPGTRLTVL.

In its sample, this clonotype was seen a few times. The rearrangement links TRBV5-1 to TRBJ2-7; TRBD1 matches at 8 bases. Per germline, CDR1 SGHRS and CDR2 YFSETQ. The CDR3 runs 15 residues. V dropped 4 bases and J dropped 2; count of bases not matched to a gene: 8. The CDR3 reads CASSTLQGATYEQYF. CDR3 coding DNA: TGCGCCAGCAGCACCCTCCAGGGGGCAACCTACGAGCAGTACTTC.

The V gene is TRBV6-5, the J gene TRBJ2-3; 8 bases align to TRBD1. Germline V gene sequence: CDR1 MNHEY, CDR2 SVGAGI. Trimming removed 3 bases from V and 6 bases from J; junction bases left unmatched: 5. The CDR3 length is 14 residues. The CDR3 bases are TGTGCCAGCAGTTATCGGACAGGGACCGATACGCAGTATTTT. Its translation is CASSYRTGTDTQYF.

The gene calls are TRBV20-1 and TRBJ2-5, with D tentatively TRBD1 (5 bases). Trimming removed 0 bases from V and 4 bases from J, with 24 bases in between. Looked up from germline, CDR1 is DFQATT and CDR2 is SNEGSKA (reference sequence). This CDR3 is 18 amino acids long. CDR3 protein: CSAREIRAGLLGVETQYF. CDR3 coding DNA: TGCAGTGCTAGAGAAATCAGGGCAGGGCTGCTTGGGGTAGAGACCCAGTACTTC.

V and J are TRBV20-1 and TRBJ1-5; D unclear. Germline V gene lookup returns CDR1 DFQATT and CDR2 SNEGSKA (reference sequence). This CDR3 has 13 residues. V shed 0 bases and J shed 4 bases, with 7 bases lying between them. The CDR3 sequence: CSARELTNQPQHF. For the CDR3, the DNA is TGCAGTGCTAGAGAACTGACTAATCAGCCCCAGCATTTT.